The 30 T cell receptor beta chains presented below share a single source sample, sequenced in a study of T cell responses to AZD1222 COVID-19 vaccine. Assay: immunoSEQ multiplex PCR; the TCRdb copy retains only in-frame clones and omits some. The profile shows around 99,000 clones, around nine tenths of them singletons. The specimen was peripheral blood, collected on day 0 of AZD1222 vaccination. All receptors derive from an adult in good health.

The gene calls are TRBV7-9 and TRBJ2-5; D remains ambiguous. The CDR3 is 17 residues long. Looked up from germline, CDR1 is SEHNR and CDR2 is FQNEAQ (reference sequence). The ends were cut back, 7 bases at V and 1 base at J, with 22 bases in the middle. The CDR3 DNA is TGTGCCAGCATCACCACAGACAAATCCGAAACCCAAGAGACCCAGTACTTC. Translated: CASITTDKSETQETQYF.

The chain couples TRBV9 to TRBJ1-6, with a weak D call TRBD1 (5 bases). Germline V gene data show CDR1 as SGDLS and CDR2 as YYNGEE. This CDR3 has 14 amino acids. Trimming shortened V by 4 bases and J by 7 bases, and 12 bases separated the two germline ends. DNA for the CDR3: TGTGCCAGCAGCACCCGACAGTCAAATTCACCCCTCCACTTT. Its translation: CASSTRQSNSPLHF.

This chain links TRBV30 with TRBJ1-5, with TRBD1 matching over 7 bases. Losses at the gene ends were 5 bases for V and 5 bases for J; bases not matched to a gene: 9. The CDR3 runs 14 residues. CDR1 and CDR2 (germline): GTSNPN, SVGIG (reference sequence). The CDR3 here is CAWGPGQRYQPQHF. The CDR3 region has the DNA TGTGCCTGGGGGCCGGGACAGCGATATCAGCCCCAGCATTTT. The variable domain in full, completed from reference TRBV30 and TRBJ1-5, reads SQTIHQWPATLVQPVGSPLSLECTVEGTSNPNLYWYRQAAGRGLQLLFYSVGIGQISSEVPQNLSASRPQDRQFILSSKKLLLSDSGFYLCAWGPGQRYQPQHFGDGTRLSIL.

The rearrangement links TRBV5-1 to TRBJ2-3, with 9 bases that match TRBD2. Trimming cost V 7 bases and J 4 bases; bases outside gene matches: 4. Germline-derived CDR1 and CDR2 are SGHRS and YFSETQ. This CDR3 is 13 amino acids long. The CDR3 coding sequence is TGCGCCAGCGGGATAGCGGGGGCAGATACGCAGTATTTT. This sequence encodes CASGIAGADTQYF.

The chain joins TRBV7-8 to TRBJ1-6; D gene uncertain. The length of the CDR3 is 17 residues. Trimming removed 0 bases at V and 4 bases at J, with 13 bases between. Per germline, CDR1 SGHVS and CDR2 FQNEAQ. The CDR3 protein is CASSLAGLRVYNSPLHF. CDR3 nucleotide sequence: TGTGCCAGCAGCTTAGCGGGGTTACGGGTTTATAATTCACCCCTCCACTTT.

This clone showed up just a few times. The V gene is TRBV6-1, the J gene TRBJ1-5, with a weak D call TRBD1 (5 bases). V lost 1 base, J lost 0 bases, and 16 bases lay in between. There are 18 residues in the CDR3. CDR1 and CDR2 (germline): MNHNS, SASEGT. The CDR3 protein is CASSEVGVGRSSNQPQHF. CDR3 in DNA: TGTGCCAGCAGTGAAGTGGGGGTGGGGCGGAGTAGCAATCAGCCCCAGCATTTT.

This chain uses TRBV2 with TRBJ1-1; D is undetermined. Trimming cost V 4 bases and J 11 bases, with 8 bases left between them. The CDR3 contains 10 residues. CDR1 and CDR2 from the germline V gene are SNHLY and FYNNEI. CDR3 sequence: CASSGTWAFF. CDR3 bases: TGTGCCAGCAGTGGTACCTGGGCTTTCTTT.

This chain joins TRBV7-3 and TRBJ1-1; no definite D call. Trimming shortened V by 5 bases and J by 2 bases, and 12 bases separated the two germline ends. Germline values: CDR1 SGHTA, CDR2 FQGTGA. The CDR3 sequence is 14 residues long. The CDR3 DNA reads TGTGCCAGCAGCACTTCCGACGGAAACACTGAAGCTTTCTTT. This codes for CASSTSDGNTEAFF.

The chain links TRBV3-1 (or the pseudogene TRBV3-2) to TRBJ1-4; D remains unclear. Between the trimmed V and J ends, which lost 1 base and 8 bases, there was a span of 2 bases. Germline CDR1 reads LGHDT; CDR2 reads YNNKEL (reference sequence). The CDR3 length is 11 residues. The CDR3 here is CASSQGEKLFF. The CDR3 DNA is TGTGCCAGCAGCCAAGGCGAAAAACTGTTTTTT.

This clone was seen a single time. The genes are TRBV9 and TRBJ2-5, with TRBD2 as a possible D gene (6 bases). The V end was cut by 7 bases, the J end by 0 bases, with 10 bases between. Germline CDR1 is SGDLS and CDR2 is YYNGEE. This CDR3 comprises 13 residues. The CDR3 bases are TGTGCCAGCGCGGGACTGGACCAAGAGACCCAGTACTTC. This translates into CASAGLDQETQYF.

The V gene is TRBV4-1, the J gene TRBJ2-2; possible D gene TRBD2, 7 bases. CDR3 length: 17 amino acids. Trimming left V 0 bases short and J 5 bases short, with 16 bases between. Germline V gene lookup returns CDR1 MGHRA and CDR2 YSYEKL. The CDR3 sequence: CASSQDRGGVNTGELFF. CDR3 coding DNA: TGCGCCAGCAGCCAAGATAGGGGGGGCGTAAATACCGGGGAGCTGTTTTTT.

This clone appeared once. The chain recombines TRBV7-6 with TRBJ2-1; D is ambiguous. Germline CDR1 SGHVS, CDR2 FNYEAQ. CDR3 length equals 15 residues. Trimming shortened V by 4 bases and J by 8 bases, and 18 bases separated the two germline ends. CDR3 DNA sequence: TGTGCCAGCAGCTCGAACCAAGGACCCGGCCATGAGCAGTTCTTC. Amino acids: CASSSNQGPGHEQFF.

V and J are TRBV14 and TRBJ1-3; D is perhaps TRBD1 (5 bases). Germline V gives CDR1 SGHDN, CDR2 FVKESK. The CDR3 spans 18 residues. Trimming took off 0 bases at V and 1 base at J, with 16 bases between the two ends. The CDR3 is CASSQDWARQLSGNTIYF. In nucleotides, the CDR3 is TGTGCCAGCAGCCAAGATTGGGCCCGACAGTTGTCTGGAAACACCATATATTTT. Using reference TRBV14 and TRBJ1-3 for the parts outside the CDR3, the full variable domain is EAGVTQFPSHSVIEKGQTVTLRCDPISGHDNLYWYRRVMGKEIKFLLHFVKESKQDESGMPNNRFLAERTGGTYSTLKVQPAELEDSGVYFCASSQDWARQLSGNTIYFGEGSWLTVV.

The chain joins TRBV11-3 to TRBJ2-1; 9 bases match TRBD2. The CDR3 covers 15 residues. Germline-derived CDR1 and CDR2 are SGHNT and YENEEA. Trimming cost V 4 bases and J 5 bases; bases outside gene matches: 6. CDR3 in amino acids: CASSSGTSLDNEQFF. The CDR3 DNA follows: TGTGCCAGCAGCTCCGGGACTAGCTTGGACAATGAGCAGTTCTTC. The full variable domain, completed using reference TRBV11-3 and TRBJ2-1, is EAGVVQSPRYKIIEKKQPVAFWCNPISGHNTLYWYLQNLGQGPELLIRYENEEAVDDSQLPKDRFSAERLKGVDSTLKIQPAELGDSAVYLCASSSGTSLDNEQFFGPGTRLTVL.

The J gene is TRBJ2-2, the V gene TRBV7-3; D unclear. Trimming shortened V by 5 bases and J by 3 bases, and 7 bases separated the two germline ends. Germline CDR1 reads SGHTA; CDR2 reads FQGTGA. The CDR3 has 13 amino acids. The CDR3 DNA follows: TGTGCCAGCAGCCTTGGGGACACCGGGGAGCTGTTTTTT. Translating it yields CASSLGDTGELFF.

The chain carries TRBV10-3 and TRBJ1-2; D may be TRBD1 (6 bases). This CDR3 is 13 amino acids long. V gave up 3 bases and J gave up 4 bases, with 9 bases separating them. The germline V gene has CDR1 ENHRY and CDR2 SYGVKD. CDR3: CAISDSGAYGYTF. CDR3 bases: TGTGCCATCAGTGACTCAGGGGCCTATGGCTACACCTTC.

This chain links TRBV28 with TRBJ2-3; D ambiguous. This CDR3 has 17 amino acids. With 2 bases removed from V and 1 base from J, the gap between germline ends came to 16 bases. The V gene's germline CDR1 is MDHEN and CDR2 SYDVKM. CDR3 in amino acids: CASSLEFQWRGTDTQYF. The CDR3 DNA is TGTGCCAGCAGTTTAGAGTTTCAGTGGAGAGGCACAGATACGCAGTATTTT.

The chain links TRBV6-5 to TRBJ1-5, with a weak D call TRBD1 (6 bases). With 8 bases removed from V and 0 bases from J, the gap between germline ends came to 14 bases. Germline V gene sequence: CDR1 MNHEY, CDR2 SVGAGI. This CDR3 contains 15 residues. In DNA form, the CDR3 reads TGTGCCAGCGTGACTAACAGGGCTAGCAATCAGCCCCAGCATTTT. It is translated as CASVTNRASNQPQHF.

This clone was observed a single time. J is TRBJ2-2 and V is TRBV14; perhaps TRBD1 as D (6 bases). Germline CDR1 SGHDN, CDR2 FVKESK. This CDR3 is 14 amino acids long. The V end lost 6 bases, the J end lost 1 base, and 9 bases lay between the germline ends. CDR3 bases: TGTGCCAGCAGACCGACAGGGAACACCGGGGAGCTGTTTTTT. Translation: CASRPTGNTGELFF.

The V gene is TRBV11-2, the J gene TRBJ1-5, with D possibly TRBD1 on 5 matching bases. Germline V gene lookup returns CDR1 SGHAT and CDR2 FQNNGV. The V gene lost 0 bases and the J gene lost 10 bases, with 10 bases spanning the gap. There are 13 residues in the CDR3. The CDR3, as DNA: TGTGCCAGCAGCTTAGACGGACATCTACCCCAGCATTTT. Protein: CASSLDGHLPQHF. Full variable domain (outside the CDR3, taken from reference TRBV11-2 and TRBJ1-5): EAGVAQSPRYKIIEKRQSVAFWCNPISGHATLYWYQQILGQGPKLLIQFQNNGVVDDSQLPKDRFSAERLKGVDSTLKIQPAKLEDSAVYLCASSLDGHLPQHFGDGTRLSIL.

The chain combines TRBV25-1 with TRBJ1-5; unclear D gene. V dropped 1 base and J dropped 3 bases, with 16 bases sitting between them. CDR3 size: 17 residues. Per the germline V gene, CDR1 is MGHDK and CDR2 is SYGVNS. In DNA form, the CDR3 reads TGTGCCAGCAGTGAATTTGGACCTGACGAAAACAATCAGCCCCAGCATTTT. Protein product: CASSEFGPDENNQPQHF. The variable domain in full, with the rest retrieved from reference TRBV25-1 and TRBJ1-5, is EADIYQTPRYLVIGTGKKITLECSQTMGHDKMYWYQQDPGMELHLIHYSYGVNSTEKGDLSSESTVSRIRTEHFPLTLESARPSHTSQYLCASSEFGPDENNQPQHFGDGTRLSIL.

The V gene is TRBV5-1, the J gene TRBJ2-2; a possible D gene is TRBD1 (7 bases). Germline V lookup: CDR1 SGHRS, CDR2 YFSETQ. The CDR3 is made up of 16 amino acids. The V end lost 2 bases, the J end lost 5 bases, and 16 bases lay between the germline ends. The CDR3, as DNA: TGCGCCAGCAGCTTTGACCAGGGGGGTTATACCGGGGAGCTGTTTTTT. This codes for CASSFDQGGYTGELFF.

The gene calls are TRBV29-1 and TRBJ1-1; D is unclear. The germline V gene has CDR1 SQVTM and CDR2 ANQGSEA. V was cut by 8 bases and J by 3 bases, with 16 bases left in between. The CDR3 contains 13 residues. CDR3 in amino acids: CSTRVGIDTEAFF. The CDR3 nucleotides read TGCAGCACCCGGGTTGGGATTGACACTGAAGCTTTCTTT.

The rearrangement links TRBV7-9 to TRBJ1-2; a possible D gene is TRBD1 (5 bases). The germline gives CDR1 SEHNR, CDR2 FQNEAQ (reference sequence). This CDR3 has 14 residues. Trimming removed 6 bases at V and 4 bases at J, with 15 bases between. The CDR3 here is CASRTGGTPYGYTF. For the CDR3, the DNA is TGTGCCAGCAGAACCGGCGGGACGCCCTATGGCTACACCTTC.

The genes are TRBV5-6 and TRBJ1-2, with 9 bases aligning to TRBD1. Germline loops: CDR1 SGHDT, CDR2 YYEEEE. V lost 5 bases and J lost 5; bases outside the gene matches: 13. The length of the CDR3 is 16 residues. This CDR3 is CASRAGTGIFGYGYTF. DNA of the CDR3: TGTGCCAGCAGGGCCGGGACAGGGATTTTTGGGTATGGCTACACCTTC.

The chain is built from TRBV4-1 and TRBJ2-6; TRBD1 or TRBD2 may be the D gene (6 bases each). V lost 0 bases to trimming and J lost 4 bases, with 10 bases between them. The CDR3 length is 16 residues. Germline V lookup: CDR1 MGHRA, CDR2 YSYEKL. CDR3 sequence reads: CASSQDWGAGANVLTF. The CDR3 nucleotides are TGCGCCAGCAGCCAAGATTGGGGGGCCGGGGCCAACGTCCTGACTTTC.

The V and J genes are TRBV3-1 (or the pseudogene TRBV3-2) and TRBJ2-7, with unresolved D. With 0 bases removed from V and 1 base from J, the gap between germline ends came to 7 bases. Germline V CDR1 and CDR2: LGHDT, YNNKEL (reference sequence). The CDR3 is made up of 14 amino acids. CDR3 nucleotide sequence: TGTGCCAGCAGCCAAGATTGGTTTTCCTACGAGCAGTACTTC. It is translated as CASSQDWFSYEQYF.

J is TRBJ1-3 and V is TRBV28; no definite D call. The CDR3 spans 15 residues. Trimming cost V 4 bases and J 0 bases, with 10 bases left between them. Germline-derived CDR1 and CDR2 are MDHEN and SYDVKM. CDR3 nucleotides: TGTGCCAGCAGTTCCGGGGTCATCTCTGGAAACACCATATATTTT. Its translation: CASSSGVISGNTIYF.

The rearrangement joins TRBV7-9 to TRBJ1-2; a possible D gene is TRBD1 (6 bases). The V end was cut by 5 bases, the J end by 2 bases, with 18 bases between. The CDR3 is made up of 16 amino acids. The V gene's germline CDR1 is SEHNR and CDR2 FQNEAQ (reference sequence). This CDR3 reads CASSQGGGQLNYGYTF. The CDR3 bases are TGTGCCAGCAGCCAGGGAGGCGGACAGTTAAACTATGGCTACACCTTC.

CDR3 protein: CASSESRAVNQPQHF. The CDR3 nucleotides read TGCGCCAGCAGTGAGTCCAGGGCGGTGAATCAGCCCCAGCATTTT. The chain joins TRBV10-2 to TRBJ1-5, with D tentatively TRBD1 (5 bases). The germline V gene encodes CDR1 WSHSY and CDR2 SAAADI. Trimming stripped 0 bases from V and 4 bases from J, with 10 bases between. The CDR3 extends over 15 amino acids.